The rows below give T cell receptor beta chains drawn from one sample of a study of blood T cell repertoires in COVID-19. Sequenced by immunoSEQ multiplex PCR; TCRdb stores in-frame clones only, minus some. The table includes approximately 160,000 clones, roughly 88% detected once. The sample taken for sequencing was peripheral blood. These receptors were taken from a man in his fifties or sixties who had recovered from COVID-19. Both conserved end residues are part of each CDR3. The order of the fields is D gene, J gene, clone size, V gene, CDR3 DNA, CDR3 protein. A D gene is named only where the DNA matches it firmly. The size field is filled for only some rows; it gives once, few, many or a size class.

D gene: NA; J gene: TRBJ1-4; clone size: NA; V gene: TRBV2; CDR3 DNA: TGTGCCAGCAGTGAATCCATTTCAGGAGAAAAACTGTTTTTT; CDR3 protein: CASSESISGEKLFF
D gene: TRBD2; J gene: TRBJ2-5; clone size: NA; V gene: TRBV14; CDR3 DNA: TGTGCCAGCAGCCAAGGCGTCCCGGGACTAGCGGGGGGAGGAGAGACCCAGTACTTC; CDR3 protein: CASSQGVPGLAGGGETQYF
D gene: NA; J gene: TRBJ1-5; clone size: NA; V gene: TRBV11-2; CDR3 DNA: TGTGCCAGCAGCTTAGAGGGCGATCAGCCCCAGCATTTT; CDR3 protein: CASSLEGDQPQHF
D gene: NA; J gene: TRBJ1-5; clone size: NA; V gene: TRBV7-2; CDR3 DNA: TGTGCCAGCAGCTTGGGGGGTGATCAGCCCCAGCATTTT; CDR3 protein: CASSLGGDQPQHF
D gene: NA; J gene: TRBJ2-7; clone size: NA; V gene: TRBV9; CDR3 DNA: TGTGCCAGCAGCCCCCGAGGGGGGGCGGGGGACGAGCAGTACTTC; CDR3 protein: CASSPRGGAGDEQYF
D gene: TRBD2; J gene: TRBJ2-2; clone size: NA; V gene: TRBV19; CDR3 DNA: TGTGCCAGTAGTAGAAGACTAGCGGGGAACACCGGGGAGCTGTTTTTT; CDR3 protein: CASSRRLAGNTGELFF
D gene: NA; J gene: TRBJ2-3; clone size: NA; V gene: TRBV4-1; CDR3 DNA: TGCGCCAGCAGCCAAGATTCGCGAGGGCCAGATACGCAGTATTTT; CDR3 protein: CASSQDSRGPDTQYF
D gene: NA; J gene: TRBJ1-2; clone size: NA; V gene: TRBV9; CDR3 DNA: TGTGCCAGCAGCAGACAGGACAGTACCTATGGCTACACCTTC; CDR3 protein: CASSRQDSTYGYTF
D gene: NA; J gene: TRBJ1-5; clone size: NA; V gene: TRBV19; CDR3 DNA: TGTGCCAGTATCTGGAGCCTCTATCAGCCCCAGCATTTT; CDR3 protein: CASIWSLYQPQHF
D gene: TRBD1; J gene: TRBJ1-5; clone size: NA; V gene: TRBV3-1/TRBV3-2; CDR3 DNA: TGTGCCAGCAGCCGGTCTTTTCTTACAGGGGATCAGCCCCAGCATTTT; CDR3 protein: CASSRSFLTGDQPQHF
D gene: NA; J gene: TRBJ1-4; clone size: NA; V gene: TRBV19; CDR3 DNA: TGTGCCAGTAGTATCCAGGGGAGTAAGGAAAAACTGTTTTTT; CDR3 protein: CASSIQGSKEKLFF
D gene: TRBD1; J gene: TRBJ1-3; clone size: once; V gene: TRBV18; CDR3 DNA: TGTGCCAGCTCACCTAGACAGGGGAACTCTGGAAACACCATATATTTT; CDR3 protein: CASSPRQGNSGNTIYF
D gene: TRBD2; J gene: TRBJ2-5; clone size: NA; V gene: TRBV6-1; CDR3 DNA: TGTGCCAGCAGTGAATTTACTAGCGGGGGAGGAGAGACCCAGTACTTC; CDR3 protein: CASSEFTSGGGETQYF
D gene: NA; J gene: TRBJ1-6; clone size: once; V gene: TRBV4-1; CDR3 DNA: TGCGCCAGCAGCCAGCCGGGGGGGGCAGCAGGTTCACCCCTCCACTTT; CDR3 protein: CASSQPGGAAGSPLHF
D gene: TRBD1; J gene: TRBJ2-5; clone size: NA; V gene: TRBV7-9; CDR3 DNA: TGTGCCAGCAGCTCCCAGGGACAGGGGGTGGGAGAGACCCAGTACTTC; CDR3 protein: CASSSQGQGVGETQYF
D gene: TRBD1; J gene: TRBJ1-1; clone size: NA; V gene: TRBV5-6; CDR3 DNA: TGTGCCAGCAGCCCGGGGGACAGTCGAATTGCCCGAGGCACTGAAGCTTTCTTT; CDR3 protein: CASSPGDSRIARGTEAFF
D gene: TRBD2; J gene: TRBJ2-2; clone size: NA; V gene: TRBV7-2; CDR3 DNA: TGTGCCAGCAGCTTACCCCCTACTAGCGGGGGGTACACCGGGGAGCTGTTTTTT; CDR3 protein: CASSLPPTSGGYTGELFF
D gene: NA; J gene: TRBJ2-2; clone size: NA; V gene: TRBV7-2; CDR3 DNA: TGTGCCAGCAGCTTGGGGCTGGCATTAACCGGGGAGCTGTTTTTT; CDR3 protein: CASSLGLALTGELFF
D gene: TRBD1; J gene: TRBJ2-7; clone size: NA; V gene: TRBV7-8; CDR3 DNA: TGTGCCAGCAGCCCCAGACCGGGACAGGGTTGGGACGAGCAGTACTTC; CDR3 protein: CASSPRPGQGWDEQYF
D gene: NA; J gene: TRBJ2-7; clone size: NA; V gene: TRBV2; CDR3 DNA: TGTGCCAGCAGTTTCCCCGCTCGGACAGACCACGAGCAGTACTTC; CDR3 protein: CASSFPARTDHEQYF
D gene: NA; J gene: TRBJ2-3; clone size: NA; V gene: TRBV19; CDR3 DNA: TGTGCCAGTAGTCCCCAGGGTGGGTCAGATACGCAGTATTTT; CDR3 protein: CASSPQGGSDTQYF
D gene: NA; J gene: TRBJ2-3; clone size: NA; V gene: TRBV5-1; CDR3 DNA: TGCGCCAGCAGCCGAGCGGAGGTATTTGATACGCAGTATTTT; CDR3 protein: CASSRAEVFDTQYF
D gene: NA; J gene: TRBJ1-5; clone size: NA; V gene: TRBV2; CDR3 DNA: TGTGCCAGCAGGACGGACATTAGCAATCAGCCCCAGCATTTT; CDR3 protein: CASRTDISNQPQHF
D gene: TRBD1; J gene: TRBJ1-3; clone size: NA; V gene: TRBV18; CDR3 DNA: TGTGCCAGCTCCCCTCTGCATGTCGGGACAGGGGGTTACTCTGGAAACACCATATATTTT; CDR3 protein: CASSPLHVGTGGYSGNTIYF
D gene: TRBD1; J gene: TRBJ1-6; clone size: NA; V gene: TRBV15; CDR3 DNA: TGTGCCACCAGCAGAGATCTCGACAGGGTGTATTCACCCCTCCACTTT; CDR3 protein: CATSRDLDRVYSPLHF
D gene: NA; J gene: TRBJ2-1; clone size: NA; V gene: TRBV18; CDR3 DNA: TGTGCCAGCTCACCACGGCGGTCCGGGGACTACAATGAGCAGTTCTTC; CDR3 protein: CASSPRRSGDYNEQFF
D gene: TRBD1; J gene: TRBJ2-5; clone size: NA; V gene: TRBV11-2; CDR3 DNA: TGTGCCAGCAGCTTCCCCCGCCGGGACAGCTTTCACCAAGAGACCCAGTACTTC; CDR3 protein: CASSFPRRDSFHQETQYF
D gene: NA; J gene: TRBJ1-3; clone size: NA; V gene: TRBV30; CDR3 DNA: TGTGCCTGGAGTGAGGACAGTCCCTCTGGAAACACCATATATTTT; CDR3 protein: CAWSEDSPSGNTIYF
D gene: NA; J gene: TRBJ1-3; clone size: NA; V gene: TRBV7-8; CDR3 DNA: TGTGCCAGCAGCCCCCAGGGGACTGGAAACACCATATATTTT; CDR3 protein: CASSPQGTGNTIYF
D gene: NA; J gene: TRBJ1-1; clone size: NA; V gene: TRBV6-6; CDR3 DNA: TGTGCCAGCAGTTTGAGGGTTGGCACTGAAGCTTTCTTT; CDR3 protein: CASSLRVGTEAFF
D gene: TRBD1; J gene: TRBJ1-1; clone size: NA; V gene: TRBV5-1; CDR3 DNA: TGCGCCAGCAGCTTGGGGACAGGGGGCCAGGACACTGAAGCTTTCTTT; CDR3 protein: CASSLGTGGQDTEAFF
D gene: TRBD1; J gene: TRBJ1-1; clone size: NA; V gene: TRBV5-1; CDR3 DNA: TGCGCCAGCAGCTTACAGGGGGAGAGCACTGAAGCTTTCTTT; CDR3 protein: CASSLQGESTEAFF
D gene: NA; J gene: TRBJ1-5; clone size: NA; V gene: TRBV2; CDR3 DNA: TGTGCCAGCACGGGGGGAGGCCAGCCCCAGCATTTT; CDR3 protein: CASTGGGQPQHF